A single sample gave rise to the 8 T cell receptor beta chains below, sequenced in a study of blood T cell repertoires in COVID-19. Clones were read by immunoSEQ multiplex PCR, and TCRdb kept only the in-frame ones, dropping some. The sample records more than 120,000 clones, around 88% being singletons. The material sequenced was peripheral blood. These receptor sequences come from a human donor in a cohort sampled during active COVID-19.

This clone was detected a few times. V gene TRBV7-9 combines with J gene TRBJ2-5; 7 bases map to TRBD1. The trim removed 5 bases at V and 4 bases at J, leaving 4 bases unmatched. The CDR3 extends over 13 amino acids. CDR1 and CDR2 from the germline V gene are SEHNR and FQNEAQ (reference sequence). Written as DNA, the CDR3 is TGTGCCAGCAGCCCCGCAGGGGGAGAGACCCAGTACTTC. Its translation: CASSPAGGETQYF.

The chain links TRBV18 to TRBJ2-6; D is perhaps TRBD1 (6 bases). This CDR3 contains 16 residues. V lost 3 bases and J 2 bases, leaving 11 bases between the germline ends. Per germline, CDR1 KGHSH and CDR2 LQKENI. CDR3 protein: CASSPQTGAGANVLTF. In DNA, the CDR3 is TGTGCCAGCTCACCCCAGACAGGTGCTGGGGCCAACGTCCTGACTTTC.

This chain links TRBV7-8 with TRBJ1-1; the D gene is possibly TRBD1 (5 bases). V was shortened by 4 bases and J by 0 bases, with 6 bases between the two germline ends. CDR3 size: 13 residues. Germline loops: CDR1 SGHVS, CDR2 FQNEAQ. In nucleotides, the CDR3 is TGTGCCAGCAGCTCAGGGATGAACACTGAAGCTTTCTTT. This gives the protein CASSSGMNTEAFF.

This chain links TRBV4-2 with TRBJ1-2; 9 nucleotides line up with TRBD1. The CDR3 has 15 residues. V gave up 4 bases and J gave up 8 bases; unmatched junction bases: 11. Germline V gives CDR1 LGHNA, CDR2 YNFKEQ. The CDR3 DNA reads TGTGCCAGCAGCCTCCAGCAGGACAGGGGTCGCGGCTACACCTTC. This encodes CASSLQQDRGRGYTF.

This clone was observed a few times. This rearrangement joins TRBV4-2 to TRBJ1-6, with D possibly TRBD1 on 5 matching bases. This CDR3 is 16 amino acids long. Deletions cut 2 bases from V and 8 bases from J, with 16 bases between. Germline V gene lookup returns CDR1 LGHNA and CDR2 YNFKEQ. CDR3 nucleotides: TGTGCCAGCAGCCAAATGACAGAAGTGACAGATTCACCCCTCCACTTT. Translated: CASSQMTEVTDSPLHF.

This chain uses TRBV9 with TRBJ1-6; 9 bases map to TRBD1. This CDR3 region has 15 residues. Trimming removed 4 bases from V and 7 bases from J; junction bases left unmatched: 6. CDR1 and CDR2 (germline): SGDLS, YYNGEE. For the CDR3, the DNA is TGTGCCAGCAGCCCCCTAGGACAGGGGAATTCACCCCTCCACTTT. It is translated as CASSPLGQGNSPLHF.

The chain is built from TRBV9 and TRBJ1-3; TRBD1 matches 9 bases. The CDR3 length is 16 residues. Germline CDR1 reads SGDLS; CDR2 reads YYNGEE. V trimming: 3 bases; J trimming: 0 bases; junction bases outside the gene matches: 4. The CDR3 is CASSGGQGYSGNTIYF. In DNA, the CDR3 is TGTGCCAGCAGCGGGGGACAGGGATACTCTGGAAACACCATATATTTT.

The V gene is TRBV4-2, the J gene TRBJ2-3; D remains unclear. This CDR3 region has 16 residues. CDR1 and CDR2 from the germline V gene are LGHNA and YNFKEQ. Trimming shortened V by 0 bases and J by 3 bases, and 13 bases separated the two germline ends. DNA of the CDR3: TGTGCCAGCAGCCAAGAGCGAGGATATCGTACAGATACGCAGTATTTT. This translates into CASSQERGYRTDTQYF.